The clone carrying this TCR beta chain was detected a few times. The target antigen is unknown. For the second PCR, which ran for 7 to 11 cycles, a sample-barcoded 5' primer and a J-beta primer mix were used. TCRdb reanalysed the 5' RACE reads using MiXCR and keeps one entry per CDR3 protein. The repertoire has roughly 900,000 distinct CDR3 sequences, approximately 49% of them found once; the top ten carry about an eighth. The source of the sample is a study of blood T cells in healthy people across ages. Study outcomes and limitations: Long-lived donors had more naive CD4+ cells and higher diversity than aged donors.

The junction had 3 bases not matched to a gene; V was cut back by 3 bases and J by 2 bases. The CDR3 spans 15 residues. From germline, CDR1 is LGHDT and CDR2 YNNKEL (reference sequence). The chain recombines TRBV3-1 with TRBJ2-1, with TRBD1 identical over 8 bases. Specimen: blood. The clonotype was recovered from a man aged 25-45 years in good health. The CDR3 nucleotides read TGTGCCAGCAGCCAGGCGGACAGGGCCTACAATGAGCAGTTCTTC. This translates into CASSQADRAYNEQFF.